This T cell receptor (beta chain) was identified in a study of regulatory T cells in long-lasting Graves disease. Study-wide results and caveats: Under persistent disease, TRBV28, TRBJ1-2 and TRBJ2-5 were used preferentially. Persistent-disease Graves' patients showed less TCR diversity than new cases.

Per germline, CDR1 DFQATT and CDR2 SNEGSKA (reference sequence). V dropped 4 bases and J dropped 4; count of bases not matched to a gene: 6. The CDR3 is 13 amino acids. This clonotype appeared a few times. Antigen unknown. Time point given: persistent/refractory GD, antithyroid drugs over 5 years with positive TRAb. Making the TCR library involved RNA that had been extracted from PBMCs. Those enrolled as patients came out of an endocrinology department in Xi'an, China. Construction of the TCR beta libraries employed iRepertoire HTBI primers in conjunction with Arm-PCR of CDR3 regions. Original data processing: Identification across samples found about 65 TRBV and about 15 TRBJ segments. TCRdb reprocessed the multiplex PCR reads via MiXCR and lists one record per CDR3 protein. Clone size and V and J calls follow TCRdb, not the original study. The top ten hold roughly three fifths of the sample, which has under 350,000 distinct CDR3 sequences, around 20% seen once.

This material consisted of peripheral blood mononuclear cells (PBMCs), taken when the disease was refractory, from a patient treated with antithyroid drugs. V is TRBV20-1 and J is TRBJ1-2; 7 nucleotides align to TRBD1. The receptor comes from a female donor with Graves disease. The CDR3 spells CSATTGVSYGYTF. As DNA, the CDR3 is TGCAGTGCTACCACAGGGGTCAGCTATGGCTACACCTTC.